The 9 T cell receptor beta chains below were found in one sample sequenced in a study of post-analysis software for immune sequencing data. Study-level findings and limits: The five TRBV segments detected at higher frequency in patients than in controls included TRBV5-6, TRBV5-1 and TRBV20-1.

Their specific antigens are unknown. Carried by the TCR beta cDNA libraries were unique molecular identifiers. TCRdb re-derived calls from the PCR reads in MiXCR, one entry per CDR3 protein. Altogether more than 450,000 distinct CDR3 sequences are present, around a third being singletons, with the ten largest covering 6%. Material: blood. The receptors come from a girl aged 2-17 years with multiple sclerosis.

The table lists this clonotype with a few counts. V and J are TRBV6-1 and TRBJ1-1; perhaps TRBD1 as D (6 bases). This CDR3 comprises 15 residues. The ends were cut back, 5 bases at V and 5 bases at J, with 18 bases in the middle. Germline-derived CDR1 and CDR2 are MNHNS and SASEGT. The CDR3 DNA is TGTGCCAGCAGTCTCCCGAGGGGGGGACCAACTGAAGCTTTCTTT. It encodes CASSLPRGGPTEAFF.

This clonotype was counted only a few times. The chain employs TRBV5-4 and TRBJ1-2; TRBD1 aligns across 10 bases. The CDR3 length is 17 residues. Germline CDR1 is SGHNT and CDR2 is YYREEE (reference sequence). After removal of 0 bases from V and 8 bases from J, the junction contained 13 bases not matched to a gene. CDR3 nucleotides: TGTGCCAGCAGCTTGGAGGTCGGACAGGGGGTAAATAAAGGCTACACCTTC. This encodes CASSLEVGQGVNKGYTF. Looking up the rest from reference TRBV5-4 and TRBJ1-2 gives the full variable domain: ETGVTQSPTHLIKTRGQQVTLRCSSQSGHNTVSWYQQALGQGPQFIFQYYREEENGRGNFPPRFSGLQFPNYSSELNVNALELDDSALYLCASSLEVGQGVNKGYTFGSGTRLTVV.

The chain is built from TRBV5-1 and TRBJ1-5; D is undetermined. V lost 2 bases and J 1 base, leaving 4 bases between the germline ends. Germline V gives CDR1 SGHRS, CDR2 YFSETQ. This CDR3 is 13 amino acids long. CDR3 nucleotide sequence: TGCGCCAGCAGCTTAGCCAGCAATCAGCCCCAGCATTTT. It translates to CASSLASNQPQHF.

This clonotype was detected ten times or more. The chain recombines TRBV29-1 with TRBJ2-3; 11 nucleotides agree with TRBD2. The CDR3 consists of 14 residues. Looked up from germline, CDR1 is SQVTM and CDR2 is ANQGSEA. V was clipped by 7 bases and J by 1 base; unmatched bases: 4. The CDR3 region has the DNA TGCAGCGCAACTAGCGGGGGTGGCACAGATACGCAGTATTTT. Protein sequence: CSATSGGGTDTQYF.

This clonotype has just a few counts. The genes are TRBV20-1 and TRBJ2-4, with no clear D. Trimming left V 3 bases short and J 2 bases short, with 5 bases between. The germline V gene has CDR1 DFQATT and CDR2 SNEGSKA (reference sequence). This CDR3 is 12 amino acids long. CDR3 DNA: TGCAGTGCTAGTGCAACCAAAAACATTCAGTACTTC. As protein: CSASATKNIQYF.

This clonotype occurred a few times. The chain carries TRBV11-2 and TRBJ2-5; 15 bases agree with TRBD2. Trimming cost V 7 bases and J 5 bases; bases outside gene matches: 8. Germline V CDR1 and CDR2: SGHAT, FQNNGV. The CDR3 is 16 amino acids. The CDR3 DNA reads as TGTGCCAGCACCCCGGGACTAGCGGGGGGTATTGAGACCCAGTACTTC. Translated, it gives CASTPGLAGGIETQYF. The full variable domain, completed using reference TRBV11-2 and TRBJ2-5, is EAGVAQSPRYKIIEKRQSVAFWCNPISGHATLYWYQQILGQGPKLLIQFQNNGVVDDSQLPKDRFSAERLKGVDSTLKIQPAKLEDSAVYLCASTPGLAGGIETQYFGPGTRLLVL.

CDR3 DNA: TGTGCCAGCAGCGTAGGACAGGGGCCGAACACCGGGGAGCTGTTTTTT. Translated: CASSVGQGPNTGELFF. The chain is built from TRBV9 and TRBJ2-2; TRBD1 aligns across 8 bases. CDR3 length: 16 amino acids. Trimming took 0 bases from V and 0 from J; bases not matched to a gene: 1. CDR1 is SGDLS, CDR2 YYNGEE, per germline. The full variable domain, its missing parts supplied by reference TRBV9 and TRBJ2-2, is DSGVTQTPKHLITATGQRVTLRCSPRSGDLSVYWYQQSLDQGLQFLIQYYNGEERAKGNILERFSAQQFPDLHSELNLSSLELGDSALYFCASSVGQGPNTGELFFGEGSRLTVL.

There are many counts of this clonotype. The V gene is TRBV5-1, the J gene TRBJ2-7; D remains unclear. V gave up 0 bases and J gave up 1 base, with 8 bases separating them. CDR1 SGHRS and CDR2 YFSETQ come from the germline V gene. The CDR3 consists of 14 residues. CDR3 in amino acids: CASSLVVGSYEQYF. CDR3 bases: TGCGCCAGCAGCTTGGTTGTGGGTTCCTACGAGCAGTACTTC.

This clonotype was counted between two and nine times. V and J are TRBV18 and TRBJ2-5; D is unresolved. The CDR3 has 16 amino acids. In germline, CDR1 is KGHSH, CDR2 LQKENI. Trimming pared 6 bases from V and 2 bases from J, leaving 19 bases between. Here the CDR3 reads CASSAAVTRLQETQYF. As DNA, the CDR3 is TGTGCCAGCTCCGCCGCAGTGACCCGGCTACAAGAGACCCAGTACTTC.